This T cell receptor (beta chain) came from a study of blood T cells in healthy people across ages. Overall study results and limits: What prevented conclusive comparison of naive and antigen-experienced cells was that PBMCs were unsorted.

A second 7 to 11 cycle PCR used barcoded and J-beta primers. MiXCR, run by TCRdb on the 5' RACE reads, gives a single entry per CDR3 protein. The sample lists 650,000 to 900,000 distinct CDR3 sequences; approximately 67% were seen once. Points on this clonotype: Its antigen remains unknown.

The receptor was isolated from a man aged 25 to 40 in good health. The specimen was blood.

CDR3 nucleotides: TGCAGTGCTAGATCGGGGTTCGTTTGGACCGAAGCTTTCTTT. It codes for CSARSGFVWTEAFF. V and J are TRBV20-1 and TRBJ1-1; unclear D gene. This CDR3 has 14 amino acids. Looked up from germline, CDR1 is DFQATT and CDR2 is SNEGSKA (reference sequence). The ends were cut back, 2 bases at V and 8 bases at J, with 18 bases in the middle.